Shown below are 28 T cell receptor beta chains from a single sample sequenced in a study of blood T cell repertoires in COVID-19. Data came from immunoSEQ multiplex PCR; TCRdb stores just in-frame clones and leaves some out. The sample holds about 440,000 clones, approximately 90% seen once. The sequencing input was peripheral blood. These receptors came from a woman aged 25-40 years with acute or convalescent COVID-19.

A note on this clone: Other nucleotide sequences from this sample produce the same CDR3. This chain joins TRBV9 and TRBJ1-1; D gene uncertain. This CDR3 region has 14 residues. Trimming removed 0 bases at V and 1 base at J, with 7 bases between. The V gene's germline CDR1 is SGDLS and CDR2 YYNGEE. CDR3 bases: TGTGCCAGCAGCGTAGGGCCGGGGAACACTGAAGCTTTCTTT. Translated, it gives CASSVGPGNTEAFF.

The CDR3 protein is CASSPGLAGEREQYF. The CDR3 DNA follows: TGCGCCAGCAGCCCCGGACTAGCGGGGGAAAGGGAGCAGTACTTC. This rearrangement joins TRBV5-1 to TRBJ2-7, with 13 bases aligning to TRBD2. CDR1 and CDR2 (germline): SGHRS, YFSETQ. Trimming removed 4 bases from V and 7 bases from J; junction bases left unmatched: 8. CDR3 length: 15 amino acids.

V is TRBV19 and J is TRBJ1-4; TRBD1 aligns across 8 bases. The CDR3 runs to 15 residues. Germline V gene lookup returns CDR1 LNHDA and CDR2 SQIVND (reference sequence). V lost 8 bases, J lost 3 bases, and 8 bases stayed unmatched. The CDR3 DNA is TGTGCCAGTGGTGACAGGGGACAGGCTAATGAAAAACTGTTTTTT. This encodes CASGDRGQANEKLFF.

This rearrangement joins TRBV5-1 to TRBJ2-2; TRBD2 agrees at 8 bases. The germline gives CDR1 SGHRS, CDR2 YFSETQ. J gave up 1 base and V 0 bases, and 2 bases lay outside the gene matches. The CDR3 has 16 amino acids. Written as DNA, the CDR3 is TGCGCCAGCAGCTTGGACCGGGGGGGGAACACCGGGGAGCTGTTTTTT. Translated, it gives CASSLDRGGNTGELFF.

J is TRBJ2-5 and V is TRBV5-1; D not certain. The CDR3 consists of 15 residues. The V gene lost 0 bases and the J gene lost 2 bases, with 11 bases spanning the gap. CDR1 and CDR2 (germline): SGHRS, YFSETQ. CDR3 protein: CASSLAPGSQETQYF. CDR3 nucleotide sequence: TGCGCCAGCAGCTTGGCCCCAGGTAGTCAAGAGACCCAGTACTTC. Complete variable domain (other parts from reference TRBV5-1 and TRBJ2-5): KAGVTQTPRYLIKTRGQQVTLSCSPISGHRSVSWYQQTPGQGLQFLFEYFSETQRNKGNFPGRFSGRQFSNSRSEMNVSTLELGDSALYLCASSLAPGSQETQYFGPGTRLLVL.

V gene TRBV18 combines with J gene TRBJ1-5; a weak D match, TRBD1 (5 bases). The CDR3 loop spans 14 amino acids. Germline CDR1 is KGHSH and CDR2 is LQKENI. V gave up 3 bases and J gave up 4 bases, with 10 bases separating them. The CDR3: CASSPLDSNQPQHF. The CDR3 DNA reads as TGTGCCAGCTCACCCCTAGACAGTAATCAGCCCCAGCATTTT.

This rearrangement joins TRBV3-1 (or the pseudogene TRBV3-2) to TRBJ1-3; D is unclear. Germline V gives CDR1 LGHDT, CDR2 YNNKEL (reference sequence). This CDR3 is built from 15 residues. V was shortened by 0 bases and J by 4 bases, with 10 bases between the two germline ends. The CDR3 sequence is CASSQDVVRGNTIYF. The CDR3, as DNA: TGTGCCAGCAGCCAAGATGTTGTCAGAGGAAACACCATATATTTT.

The CDR3 DNA is TGCAGCGTGGCCGGGACAGGGGTCGATCAGCCCCAGCATTTT. Translating it yields CSVAGTGVDQPQHF. The J gene is TRBJ1-5, the V gene TRBV29-1, with 10 bases aligning to TRBD1. Germline CDR1 is SQVTM and CDR2 is ANQGSEA. The V segment lost 6 bases and the J segment 5 bases; nucleotides outside the gene matches: 7. This CDR3 region has 14 residues.

This clone came up once. This sequence joins TRBV7-9 and TRBJ1-1; 9 bases agree with TRBD1. In germline, CDR1 is SEHNR, CDR2 FQNEAQ (reference sequence). The CDR3 covers 17 residues. V lost 2 bases, J lost 4 bases, and 11 bases stayed unmatched. The CDR3 sequence is CASSLPSGTGRGTEAFF. The CDR3 DNA is TGTGCCAGCAGCTTACCATCAGGGACAGGGCGTGGCACTGAAGCTTTCTTT. Together with reference TRBV7-9 and TRBJ1-1, the CDR3 gives the full variable domain: DTGVSQNPRHKITKRGQNVTFRCDPISEHNRLYWYRQTLGQGPEFLTYFQNEAQLEKSRLLSDRFSAERPKGSFSTLEIQRTEQGDSAMYLCASSLPSGTGRGTEAFFGQGTRLTVV.

The genes are TRBV2 and TRBJ1-1, with no clear D. The CDR3 consists of 13 residues. Trimming removed 1 base from V and 8 bases from J, with 11 bases in between. Germline V gene sequence: CDR1 SNHLY, CDR2 FYNNEI. CDR3 nucleotides: TGTGCCAGCAGTGAAGTTGGTACAGAAGAAGCTTTCTTT. Translated: CASSEVGTEEAFF.

J is TRBJ2-5 and V is TRBV5-1; D remains ambiguous. Germline CDR1 SGHRS, CDR2 YFSETQ. V was clipped by 3 bases and J by 5 bases, with 17 bases between them. The CDR3 length is 15 residues. CDR3 loop: CASSSTLGSRETQYF. As DNA, the CDR3 is TGCGCCAGCAGCTCCACCCTCGGCTCCAGGGAGACCCAGTACTTC.

The CDR3 loop reads CASSLVGTTNYGYTF. CDR3 sequence (DNA): TGTGCCAGCAGCTTAGTTGGGACAACAAACTATGGCTACACCTTC. The rearrangement uses TRBV7-9 and TRBJ1-2; a possible D gene is TRBD1 (6 bases). V was shortened by 1 base and J by 2 bases, with 11 bases between the two germline ends. Germline lookup yields CDR1 SEHNR and CDR2 FQNEAQ (reference sequence). CDR3 length equals 15 residues. The entire variable domain, with the rest obtained from reference TRBV7-9 and TRBJ1-2, is as follows: DTGVSQNPRHKITKRGQNVTFRCDPISEHNRLYWYRQTLGQGPEFLTYFQNEAQLEKSRLLSDRFSAERPKGSFSTLEIQRTEQGDSAMYLCASSLVGTTNYGYTFGSGTRLTVV.

V is TRBV30 and J is TRBJ1-1, with D uncertain. V was clipped by 5 bases and J by 0 bases, with 10 bases between them. The germline gives CDR1 GTSNPN, CDR2 SVGIG (reference sequence). The CDR3 runs to 13 residues. The CDR3 DNA is TGTGCCTGGGACACCGCCATGAACACTGAAGCTTTCTTT. Amino acid sequence: CAWDTAMNTEAFF.

The gene calls are TRBV4-1 and TRBJ2-2, with 7 bases aligning to TRBD2. This CDR3 comprises 17 residues. The germline CDR1 and CDR2 sequences are MGHRA and YSYEKL. Unmatched junction bases numbered 17, after V lost 6 bases and J lost 7 bases. CDR3 sequence reads: CASSQWRRGSVGGELFF. CDR3 in DNA: TGCGCCAGCAGTCAGTGGCGGCGGGGGTCTGTGGGCGGGGAGCTGTTTTTT.

The chain carries TRBV3-1 (or the pseudogene TRBV3-2) and TRBJ2-7; no clear D gene. V lost 3 bases and J lost 7, with 19 bases in between. Germline lookup yields CDR1 LGHDT and CDR2 YNNKEL (reference sequence). This CDR3 has 15 residues. The CDR3 coding sequence is TGTGCCAGCAGCCAGGCCCTTGATCGCGGAATAGAGCAGTACTTC. Translation: CASSQALDRGIEQYF.

The rearrangement joins TRBV5-1 to TRBJ2-3, with D possibly matching TRBD2 (6 bases). Trimming shortened V by 0 bases and J by 3 bases, and 11 bases separated the two germline ends. The germline V gene has CDR1 SGHRS and CDR2 YFSETQ. CDR3 length: 15 residues. The CDR3, as DNA: TGCGCCAGCAGCTTGGAAACTAGCATTACAGATACGCAGTATTTT. Translating gives CASSLETSITDTQYF.

This chain joins TRBV7-9 and TRBJ1-1; 8 nucleotides line up with TRBD1. Germline V gene lookup returns CDR1 SEHNR and CDR2 FQNEAQ (reference sequence). The length of the CDR3 is 12 residues. The trim removed 7 bases at V and 6 bases at J, leaving 4 bases unmatched. CDR3 region: CASTQGASEAFF. CDR3 in DNA: TGTGCCAGCACGCAGGGGGCGTCTGAAGCTTTCTTT.

This rearrangement joins TRBV28 to TRBJ1-1, with 7 bases identical to TRBD1. After removal of 9 bases from V and 0 bases from J, the junction contained 13 bases not matched to a gene. Germline CDR1 reads MDHEN; CDR2 reads SYDVKM. CDR3 length: 16 residues. In DNA, the CDR3 is TGTGCCAGTGCCGGGACAGAATCTTTTATGAACACTGAAGCTTTCTTT. This translates into CASAGTESFMNTEAFF.

The gene calls are TRBV5-1 and TRBJ2-5; 8 positions match TRBD2. CDR3 length: 14 amino acids. The germline V gene encodes CDR1 SGHRS and CDR2 YFSETQ. Trimming removed 1 base from V and 3 bases from J; junction bases left unmatched: 2. In DNA, the CDR3 is TGCGCCAGCAGCTTGATGACTAGCGAAGAGACCCAGTACTTC. This translates into CASSLMTSEETQYF.

V gene TRBV2 combines with J gene TRBJ2-1; TRBD2 might be the D (6 bases). This CDR3 is 14 amino acids long. The V gene lost 1 base and the J gene lost 11 bases, with 15 bases spanning the gap. The germline gives CDR1 SNHLY, CDR2 FYNNEI. CDR3 amino acids: CASSEVGPAGKQFF. CDR3 sequence (DNA): TGTGCCAGCAGTGAAGTAGGGCCCGCGGGGAAGCAGTTCTTC. Full variable domain (remainder filled in from reference TRBV2 and TRBJ2-1): EPEVTQTPSHQVTQMGQEVILRCVPISNHLYFYWYRQILGQKVEFLVSFYNNEISEKSEIFDDQFSVERPDGSNFTLKIRSTKLEDSAMYFCASSEVGPAGKQFFGPGTRLTVL.

This clone has more than one count but fewer than ten. Different DNA sequences within this sample yield the same CDR3. The chain has TRBV12-3 or TRBV12-4 and TRBJ2-7, with a possible D match to TRBD1 (6 bases). The CDR3 length is 12 residues. Trimming cost V 6 bases and J 3 bases, with 9 bases left between them. CDR3 coding DNA: TGTGCCAGCAGCCGACAGGTCTACGAGCAGTACTTC. It yields the protein CASSRQVYEQYF.

The chain has TRBV2 and TRBJ2-7, with 7 bases identical to TRBD1. With 2 bases clipped from V and 3 bases from J, the junction kept 1 base outside the gene matches. Germline V lookup: CDR1 SNHLY, CDR2 FYNNEI. The CDR3 spans 13 residues. The CDR3 DNA reads TGTGCCAGCAGTGAACGGACAGGCTACGAGCAGTACTTC. Encoded protein: CASSERTGYEQYF.

The gene calls are TRBV7-9 and TRBJ2-5; TRBD1 matches at 8 bases. The V and J ends lost 4 bases and 2 bases, in that order; junction bases with no gene match: 3. The length of the CDR3 is 14 residues. Germline assignment: CDR1 SEHNR and CDR2 FQNEAQ (reference sequence). In DNA, the CDR3 is TGTGCCAGCAGCTCGGGACAGGTACAAGAGACCCAGTACTTC. It translates to CASSSGQVQETQYF.

V gene TRBV2 combines with J gene TRBJ1-5; maybe TRBD1 (6 bases). The CDR3 is 15 residues long. The germline CDR1 and CDR2 sequences are SNHLY and FYNNEI. Between the trimmed V and J ends, which lost 11 bases and 0 bases, there was a span of 17 bases. The CDR3 sequence is CAGSTGPYSNQPQHF. The CDR3 region has the DNA TGTGCCGGCTCGACAGGCCCGTATAGCAATCAGCCCCAGCATTTT.

The V and J genes are TRBV5-4 and TRBJ2-5; possibly TRBD2 for D (6 bases). This CDR3 is built from 14 residues. The germline gives CDR1 SGHNT, CDR2 YYREEE (reference sequence). V was trimmed by 6 bases and J by 5 bases, leaving 17 bases between them. The CDR3 protein is CASTPGGAGETQYF. CDR3 DNA: TGTGCCAGCACCCCCGGCGGGGCAGGGGAGACCCAGTACTTC.

The chain employs TRBV7-9 and TRBJ2-7; TRBD2 is a possible D gene (5 bases). Germline lookup yields CDR1 SEHNR and CDR2 FQNEAQ (reference sequence). Between the trimmed V and J ends, which lost 5 bases and 6 bases, there was a span of 14 bases. The CDR3 is 13 amino acids. Here the CDR3 DNA reads TGTGCCAGCAGCCGAGGGAGTTCTGGCGAGCAGTACTTC. It is translated as CASSRGSSGEQYF. Drawing the rest from reference TRBV7-9 and TRBJ2-7, the complete variable domain is DTGVSQNPRHKITKRGQNVTFRCDPISEHNRLYWYRQTLGQGPEFLTYFQNEAQLEKSRLLSDRFSAERPKGSFSTLEIQRTEQGDSAMYLCASSRGSSGEQYFGPGTRLTVT.

The gene calls are TRBV7-3 and TRBJ2-7, with D perhaps matching TRBD1 (7 bases). The CDR3 has 13 residues. Germline V gives CDR1 SGHTA, CDR2 FQGTGA. V was shortened by 2 bases and J by 3 bases, with 8 bases between the two germline ends. In DNA, the CDR3 is TGTGCCAGCAGCTTACAGGGGGGCTACGAGCAGTACTTC. This gives the protein CASSLQGGYEQYF.

The rearrangement links TRBV15 to TRBJ2-4; 8 bases fit TRBD2. CDR3 length equals 15 residues. The germline gives CDR1 LNHNV, CDR2 YYDKDF (reference sequence). V was clipped by 5 bases and J by 4 bases; unmatched bases: 7. The CDR3 DNA is TGTGCCACCAGCCCATCGGGGGGGCTGAAAAACATTCAGTACTTC. Encoded protein: CATSPSGGLKNIQYF.